This TCR beta chain is drawn from a study of T cells after yellow fever vaccination. This CDR3 contains 14 residues. The V and J ends lost 5 bases and 1 base, in that order; junction bases with no gene match: 3. CDR1 is MDHEN, CDR2 SYDVKM, per germline. TCRdb itself ran the 5' RACE reads through MiXCR, one entry per CDR3 protein. In the table there are a few hundred thousand distinct CDR3 sequences, around 5.2% of which are singletons. In its sample, this clonotype was seen many times. This TCR derives from a man aged 18 to 35 who received the YFV17D yellow fever vaccine. This chain joins TRBV28 and TRBJ2-3; the match to TRBD1 covers 7 bases. The specimen was CD4+ T cells sorted from PBMCs, collected on the day of the yellow fever booster vaccination. The CDR3 loop reads CASSPGQRTDTQYF. Here the CDR3 DNA reads TGTGCCAGCAGTCCGGGACAGCGCACAGATACGCAGTATTTT.